This paragraph reports one TCR beta chain. This entry belongs to a study of blood T cell repertoires in COVID-19. Overall study: Spain, Italy and the United States supplied samples that represented acute and convalescent COVID-19.

In the original processing: Reference gene primers were amplified, and this amplification served to estimate nucleated cell counts. Clones were sequenced by immunoSEQ multiplex PCR, and TCRdb holds only the in-frame ones, with some missing. Clonal size and the V and J genes are those of that table, whereas D and trimming came from the DNA. The table has some 270,000 clones, around 84% seen once. The CDR3 extends over 13 amino acids. The ends lost 11 bases at V and 2 bases at J; junction bases unmatched: 4. CDR1 ENHRY and CDR2 SYGVKD come from the germline V gene. The chain employs TRBV10-3 and TRBJ2-3; TRBD1 matches 10 bases. The sequence was collected from a woman aged 40 to 50 who had recovered from COVID-19. The sample was peripheral blood. The CDR3 loop is CAAGQGDTDTQYF. The CDR3 nucleotides are TGTGCCGCCGGACAGGGGGACACAGATACGCAGTATTTT.